This T cell receptor (beta chain) comes out of a study of human T cells and chemical hapten exposure. Looking at the study overall: The study sensitized with 2% DPC on a roughly 2 cm by roughly 2 cm patch of upper inner arm skin. Readings were taken at 6 days from patch tests that had applied 0.01% DPC to the upper back. Points from the study as a whole: Expanded TCR counts at PT1 were positively correlated with the patch test score. Controls had significantly fewer large CDR3 similarity clusters than were formed by expanded TCRs.

The CDR3 is 16 amino acids. Trimming removed 5 bases from V and 1 base from J, with 15 bases in between. Germline V CDR1 and CDR2: LNHNV, YYDKDF (reference sequence). Time point indicated: patch test 1, 2 weeks after DPC sensitization. Treatment given: therapeutic diphenylcyclopropenone sensitization with weekly scalp DPC. One entry per CDR3 protein results from TCRdb running MiXCR on the RACE reads. Here the sample spans approximately 100,000 distinct CDR3 sequences, about 11% being singletons. This clonotype was detected a few times. Its target is not known. Sequenced material: whole blood, taken in connection with sensitization to the hapten diphenylcyclopropenone (DPC). This chain links TRBV15 with TRBJ1-5; the D gene is possibly TRBD1 (5 bases). This clonotype originated in a woman between 40 and 50 years old with alopecia areata. Some clones in this sample may be carry-over from other donors' samples. CDR3 loop: CATSGGGSLSNQPQHF. In DNA, the CDR3 is TGTGCCACCAGCGGCGGGGGGTCCCTAAGCAATCAGCCCCAGCATTTT.